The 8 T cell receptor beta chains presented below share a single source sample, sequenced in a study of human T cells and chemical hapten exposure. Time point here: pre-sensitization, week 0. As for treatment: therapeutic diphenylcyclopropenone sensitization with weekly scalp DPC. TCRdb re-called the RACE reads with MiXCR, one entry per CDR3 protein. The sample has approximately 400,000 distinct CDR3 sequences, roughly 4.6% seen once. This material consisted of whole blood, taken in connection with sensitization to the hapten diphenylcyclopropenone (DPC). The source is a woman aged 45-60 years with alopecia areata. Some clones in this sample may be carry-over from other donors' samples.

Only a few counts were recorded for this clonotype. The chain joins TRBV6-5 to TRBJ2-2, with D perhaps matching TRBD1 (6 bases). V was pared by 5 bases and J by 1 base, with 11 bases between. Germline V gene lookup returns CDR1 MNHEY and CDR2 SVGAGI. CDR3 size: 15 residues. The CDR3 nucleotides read TGTGCCAGCAGTCCGGGACAAATGAACACCGGGGAGCTGTTTTTT. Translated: CASSPGQMNTGELFF.

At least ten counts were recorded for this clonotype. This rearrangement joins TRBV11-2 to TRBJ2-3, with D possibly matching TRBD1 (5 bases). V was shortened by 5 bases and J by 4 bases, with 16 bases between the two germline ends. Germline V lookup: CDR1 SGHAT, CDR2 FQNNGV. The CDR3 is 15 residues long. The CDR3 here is CASSQTWGRADTQYF. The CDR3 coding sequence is TGTGCCAGCAGCCAAACCTGGGGCAGGGCAGATACGCAGTATTTT. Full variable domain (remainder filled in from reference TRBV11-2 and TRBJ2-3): EAGVAQSPRYKIIEKRQSVAFWCNPISGHATLYWYQQILGQGPKLLIQFQNNGVVDDSQLPKDRFSAERLKGVDSTLKIQPAKLEDSAVYLCASSQTWGRADTQYFGPGTRLTVL.

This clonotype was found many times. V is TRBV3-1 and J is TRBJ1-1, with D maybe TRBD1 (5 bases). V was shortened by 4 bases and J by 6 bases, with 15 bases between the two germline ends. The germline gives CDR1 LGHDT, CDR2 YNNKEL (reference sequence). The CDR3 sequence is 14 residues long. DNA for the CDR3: TGTGCCAGCAGCCTTGGGACGGAAAGAGCTGAAGCTTTCTTT. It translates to CASSLGTERAEAFF.

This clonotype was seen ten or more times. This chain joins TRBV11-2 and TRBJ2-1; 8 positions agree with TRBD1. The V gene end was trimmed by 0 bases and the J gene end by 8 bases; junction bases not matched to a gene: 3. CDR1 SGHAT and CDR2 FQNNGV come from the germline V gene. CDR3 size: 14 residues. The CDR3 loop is CASSLDRQGYEQFF. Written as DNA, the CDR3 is TGTGCCAGCAGCTTAGATCGACAGGGGTATGAGCAGTTCTTC. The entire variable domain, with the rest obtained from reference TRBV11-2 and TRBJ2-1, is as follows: EAGVAQSPRYKIIEKRQSVAFWCNPISGHATLYWYQQILGQGPKLLIQFQNNGVVDDSQLPKDRFSAERLKGVDSTLKIQPAKLEDSAVYLCASSLDRQGYEQFFGPGTRLTVL.

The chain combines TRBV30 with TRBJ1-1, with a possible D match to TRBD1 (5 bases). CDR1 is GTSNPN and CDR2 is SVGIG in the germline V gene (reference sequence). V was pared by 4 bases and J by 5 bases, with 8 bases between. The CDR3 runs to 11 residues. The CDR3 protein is CAWIGGTEAFF. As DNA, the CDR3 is TGTGCCTGGATTGGGGGGACTGAAGCTTTCTTT.

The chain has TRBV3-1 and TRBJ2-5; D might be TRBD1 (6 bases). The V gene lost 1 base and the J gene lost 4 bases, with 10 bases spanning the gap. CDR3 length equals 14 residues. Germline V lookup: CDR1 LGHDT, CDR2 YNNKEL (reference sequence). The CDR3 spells CASSQVTGRETQYF. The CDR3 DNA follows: TGTGCCAGCAGCCAAGTTACAGGGCGAGAGACCCAGTACTTC.

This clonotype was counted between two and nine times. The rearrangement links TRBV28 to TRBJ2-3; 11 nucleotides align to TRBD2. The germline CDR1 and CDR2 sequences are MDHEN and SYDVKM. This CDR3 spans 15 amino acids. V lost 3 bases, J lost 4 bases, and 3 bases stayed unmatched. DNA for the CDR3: TGTGCCAGCAGTTTCCTTAGCGGGAGGGCAGATACGCAGTATTTT. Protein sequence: CASSFLSGRADTQYF.

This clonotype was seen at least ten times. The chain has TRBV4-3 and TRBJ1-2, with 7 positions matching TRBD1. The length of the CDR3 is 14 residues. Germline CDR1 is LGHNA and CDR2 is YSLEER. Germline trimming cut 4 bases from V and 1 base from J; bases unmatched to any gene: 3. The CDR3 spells CASSPTGFNYGYTF. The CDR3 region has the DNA TGCGCCAGCAGCCCGACAGGGTTTAACTATGGCTACACCTTC.